This TCR beta chain was sequenced in a study of blood T cell repertoires in COVID-19. Study overall: Acute and convalescent COVID-19 specimens originated in the United States, Italy and Spain. The cDNA or gDNA used as material had been derived from T cells, B-cell-depleted T cells, or PBMCs.

In the authors' workflow: Amplifying reference gene primers gave estimates of nucleated cell counts. Assay: immunoSEQ multiplex PCR; the TCRdb copy retains only in-frame clones and omits some. That table is the source of V, J and clone size, and D and trimming were worked out from the DNA. The sample records approximately 170,000 clones, about 81% being singletons. This clone appeared once. This CDR3 is built from 12 residues. Germline lookup yields CDR1 LGHDT and CDR2 YNNKEL (reference sequence). The germline V and J ends were trimmed by 5 bases and 6 bases, with 8 bases remaining between them. The V call is TRBV3-1 (or the pseudogene TRBV3-2), the J call TRBJ2-1; D ambiguous. The sequence was collected from a man between 60 and 70 years old with active or convalescent COVID-19. The sequenced sample was peripheral blood. In DNA, the CDR3 is TGTGCCAGCAGCTTGAGCGTCAATGAGCAGTTCTTC. Protein: CASSLSVNEQFF.